The clone carrying this TCR beta chain showed up just a few times. These data are taken from a study of OX40 agonist ivuxolimab in advanced cancers. Trimming pared 2 bases from V and 0 bases from J, leaving 8 bases between. The CDR3 is made up of 15 amino acids. Germline V gene lookup returns CDR1 KGHSH and CDR2 LQKENI. Profiling relied on immunoSEQ multiplex PCR, and the TCRdb table lists in-frame clones only, not all of them. In the table there are some 100,000 clones, 70% to 90% of which are singletons. The sequence came from an adult with an advanced solid tumor such as melanoma, head and neck, liver or kidney cancer. The chain uses TRBV18 and TRBJ1-5; D not resolved. Sequenced here: CD4+ or CD8+ T cells sorted from blood, sampled in a trial of the OX40 agonist ivuxolimab. CDR3 protein: CASSPGEYSNQPQHF. The CDR3 DNA sequence: TGTGCCAGCTCACCAGGGGAGTATAGCAATCAGCCCCAGCATTTT.